This T cell receptor (beta chain) was sequenced for a study of T cells in Graves' hyperthyroidism and ophthalmopathy. Turning to the study itself: Before treatment of any kind, peripheral blood was taken at initial diagnosis.

This clonotype was seen many times. Diagnoses used clinical symptoms, serum thyroxine and TRAb, thyroid ultrasound and orbital computed tomography. The germline V gene has CDR1 MDHEN and CDR2 SYDVKM. Trimming left V 3 bases short and J 4 bases short, with 15 bases between. This CDR3 is 16 amino acids long. RNA transcripts served as the template for amplifying TCR beta CDR3 regions. Researchers ran a first-round RT-PCR on the TCR CDR3 using the HTBI primer set. TCRdb reprocessed the multiplex PCR reads with MiXCR, giving one entry per CDR3 protein. The sample yields about 600,000 distinct CDR3 sequences, roughly 15% seen once.

The specimen sequenced was blood. This chain joins TRBV28 and TRBJ2-2; TRBD2 is a possible D gene (6 bases). The receptor's source is a woman aged 50 to 60 with Graves' ophthalmopathy. In nucleotides, the CDR3 is TGTGCCAGCAGTTTCCGGAGGGGCGTTAGCACCGGGGAGCTGTTTTTT. It specifies CASSFRRGVSTGELFF.